This entry describes one TCR beta chain. The antigen remains undetermined. The CDR3 has 15 residues. The V end lost 6 bases, the J end lost 5 bases, and 16 bases lay between the germline ends. From germline, CDR1 is MNHNY and CDR2 SVGAGI (reference sequence). The sample belongs to a study of T cell responses to AZD1222 COVID-19 vaccine. General study findings and limits: Epitopes outside B.1.351 and B.1.1.7 mutated regions reportedly drew nearly half of spike TCRs. Baseline serology detected seropositivity in only six or seven AZD1222 recipients. A mostly white British donor set with more females was recruited, and clonal diversity was possibly underestimated.

Repertoires were generated with immunoSEQ multiplex PCR, while TCRdb's copy carries only in-frame clones and drops some. The sample carries about 150,000 clones, 87% recorded once. The chain couples TRBV6-6 to TRBJ2-2; possibly TRBD2 for D (5 bases). This receptor was taken from an adult who received the AZD1222 COVID-19 vaccine. The specimen was peripheral blood, collected 28 days after the second AZD1222 dose. The CDR3 bases are TGTGCCAGCAGGGCGGGCGGATTGGGGACCGGGGAGCTGTTTTTT. Amino acids: CASRAGGLGTGELFF.